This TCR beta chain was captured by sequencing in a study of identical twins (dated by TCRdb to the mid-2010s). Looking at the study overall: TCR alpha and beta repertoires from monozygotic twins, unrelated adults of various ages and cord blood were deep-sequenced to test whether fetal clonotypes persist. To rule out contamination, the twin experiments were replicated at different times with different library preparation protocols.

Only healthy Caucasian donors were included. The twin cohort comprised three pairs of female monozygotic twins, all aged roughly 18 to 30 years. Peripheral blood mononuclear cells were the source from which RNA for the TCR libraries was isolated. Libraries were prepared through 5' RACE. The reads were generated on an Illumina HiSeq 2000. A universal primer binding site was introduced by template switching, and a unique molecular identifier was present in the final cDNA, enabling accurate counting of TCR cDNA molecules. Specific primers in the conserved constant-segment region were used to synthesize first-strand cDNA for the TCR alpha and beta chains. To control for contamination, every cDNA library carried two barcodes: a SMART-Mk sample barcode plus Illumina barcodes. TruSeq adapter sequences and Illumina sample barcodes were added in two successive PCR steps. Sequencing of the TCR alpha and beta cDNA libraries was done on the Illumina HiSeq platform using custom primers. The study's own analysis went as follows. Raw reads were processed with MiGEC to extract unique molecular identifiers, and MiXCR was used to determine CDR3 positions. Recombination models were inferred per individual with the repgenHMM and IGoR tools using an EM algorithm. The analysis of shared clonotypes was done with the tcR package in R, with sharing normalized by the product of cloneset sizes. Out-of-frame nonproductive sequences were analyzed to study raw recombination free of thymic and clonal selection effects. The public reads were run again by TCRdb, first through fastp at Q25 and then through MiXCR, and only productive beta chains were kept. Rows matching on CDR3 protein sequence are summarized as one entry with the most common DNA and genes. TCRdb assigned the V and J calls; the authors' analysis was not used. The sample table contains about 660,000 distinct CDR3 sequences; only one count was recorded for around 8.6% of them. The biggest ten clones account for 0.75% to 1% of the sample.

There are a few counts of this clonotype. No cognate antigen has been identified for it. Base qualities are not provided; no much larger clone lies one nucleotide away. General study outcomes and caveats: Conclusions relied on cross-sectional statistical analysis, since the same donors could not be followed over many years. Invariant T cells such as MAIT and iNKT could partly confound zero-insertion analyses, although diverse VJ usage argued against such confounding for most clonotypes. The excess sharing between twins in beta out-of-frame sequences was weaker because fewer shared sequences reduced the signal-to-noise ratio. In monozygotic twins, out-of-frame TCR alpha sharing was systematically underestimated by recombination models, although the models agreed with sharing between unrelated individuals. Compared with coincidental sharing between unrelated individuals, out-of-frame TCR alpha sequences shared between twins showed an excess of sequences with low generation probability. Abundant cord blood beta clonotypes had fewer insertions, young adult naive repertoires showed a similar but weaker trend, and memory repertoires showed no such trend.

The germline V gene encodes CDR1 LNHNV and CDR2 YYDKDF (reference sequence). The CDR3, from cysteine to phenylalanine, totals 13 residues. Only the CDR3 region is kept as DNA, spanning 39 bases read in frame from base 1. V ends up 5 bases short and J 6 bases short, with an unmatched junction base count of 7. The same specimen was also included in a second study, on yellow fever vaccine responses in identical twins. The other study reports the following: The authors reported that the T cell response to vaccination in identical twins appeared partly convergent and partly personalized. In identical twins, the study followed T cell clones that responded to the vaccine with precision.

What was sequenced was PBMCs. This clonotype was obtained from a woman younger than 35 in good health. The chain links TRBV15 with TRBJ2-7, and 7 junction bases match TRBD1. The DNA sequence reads TGTGCCACCAGCCTGACGCGGACAGGCGAGCAGTACTTC. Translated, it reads CATSLTRTGEQYF.